This is a list of T cell receptor beta chains from one sample in a study of blood T cell repertoires in COVID-19. Assay used: immunoSEQ multiplex PCR; TCRdb lists only in-frame clones, some missing. The table shows 140,000 to 150,000 clones, with roughly 80% occurring only once. Sequencing input: peripheral blood. The receptors stem from a man aged 50-60 years with acute or convalescent COVID-19. Both conserved end residues are part of each CDR3. The D gene is left open where the match is weak. Clone sizes are given selectively: once, few, many, or a class where the clone is expanded.

j_gene: TRBJ2-5; d_gene: TRBD1; v_gene: TRBV12-3/TRBV12-4; abundance: -; CDR3nt: TGTGCCAGCAGCGGACAGGGGGAAGAGACCCAGTACTTC; CDR3aa: CASSGQGEETQYF
j_gene: TRBJ2-1; d_gene: TRBD2; v_gene: TRBV5-1; abundance: -; CDR3nt: TGCGCCAGCAGGGGGGGGGAGACTTACAATGAGCAGTTCTTC; CDR3aa: CASRGGETYNEQFF
j_gene: TRBJ1-1; d_gene: -; v_gene: TRBV19; abundance: once; CDR3nt: TGTGCCAGTAGTCTACAGATGAACACTGAAGCTTTCTTT; CDR3aa: CASSLQMNTEAFF
j_gene: TRBJ1-2; d_gene: TRBD1; v_gene: TRBV5-5; abundance: -; CDR3nt: TGTGCCAGCAGCCTATCGGGACAGGTTAACTATGGCTACACCTTC; CDR3aa: CASSLSGQVNYGYTF
j_gene: TRBJ1-3; d_gene: -; v_gene: TRBV7-9; abundance: few; CDR3nt: TGTGCCAGCAGCCATCCCGGCTCTGGAAACACCATATATTTT; CDR3aa: CASSHPGSGNTIYF
j_gene: TRBJ1-5; d_gene: -; v_gene: TRBV3-1/TRBV3-2; abundance: -; CDR3nt: TGTGCCAGCAGCCGGGACACAGATCAGCCCCAGCATTTT; CDR3aa: CASSRDTDQPQHF
j_gene: TRBJ1-2; d_gene: TRBD1; v_gene: TRBV5-1; abundance: -; CDR3nt: TGCGCCAGCAGCGGGGGACAGGGGAATGGCTACACCTTC; CDR3aa: CASSGGQGNGYTF
j_gene: TRBJ2-7; d_gene: TRBD2; v_gene: TRBV7-6; abundance: -; CDR3nt: TGTGCCAGCAGCTTAGGGTTAGCGGGGGAAACCGTCGAGCAGTACTTC; CDR3aa: CASSLGLAGETVEQYF
j_gene: TRBJ1-4; d_gene: -; v_gene: TRBV24-1; abundance: -; CDR3nt: TGTGCCACCAGTGACCTCAATGAAAAACTGTTTTTT; CDR3aa: CATSDLNEKLFF
j_gene: TRBJ2-4; d_gene: -; v_gene: TRBV24-1; abundance: -; CDR3nt: TGTGCCACCAGTGACTCGTTGACAGGAAACATTCAGTACTTC; CDR3aa: CATSDSLTGNIQYF
j_gene: TRBJ2-5; d_gene: TRBD2; v_gene: TRBV3-1/TRBV3-2; abundance: -; CDR3nt: TGTGCCAGCAGCCACACAGTGGGGGGACTAGCGGGGGTGCGGGAGACCCAGTACTTC; CDR3aa: CASSHTVGGLAGVRETQYF
j_gene: TRBJ1-2; d_gene: TRBD1; v_gene: TRBV5-1; abundance: -; CDR3nt: TGCGCCAGCAGCTCTTACGTAACAGGGGGCGACGGCTACACCTTC; CDR3aa: CASSSYVTGGDGYTF
j_gene: TRBJ1-2; d_gene: TRBD1; v_gene: TRBV19; abundance: -; CDR3nt: TGTGCCAGTAGAACAGTCGGCCGGGACAGAGTTAACTATGGCTACACCTTC; CDR3aa: CASRTVGRDRVNYGYTF
j_gene: TRBJ2-2; d_gene: TRBD2; v_gene: TRBV10-3; abundance: -; CDR3nt: TGTGCCATCAGTGATGCCCGGACTAGCGGGGGGGCAGGGACCGGGGAGCTGTTTTTT; CDR3aa: CAISDARTSGGAGTGELFF
j_gene: TRBJ1-1; d_gene: -; v_gene: TRBV18; abundance: -; CDR3nt: TGTGCCAGCTCACCACCCAGGGCAAACACTGAAGCTTTCTTT; CDR3aa: CASSPPRANTEAFF
j_gene: TRBJ2-7; d_gene: -; v_gene: TRBV6-1; abundance: -; CDR3nt: TGTGCCAGCAGTGATTGGGAGTACGAGCAGTACTTC; CDR3aa: CASSDWEYEQYF
j_gene: TRBJ1-6; d_gene: TRBD1; v_gene: TRBV6-5; abundance: once; CDR3nt: TGTGCCAGCAGTTACTCAGAGGGACAGGCTCACCTCCACTTT; CDR3aa: CASSYSEGQAHLHF
j_gene: TRBJ2-5; d_gene: -; v_gene: TRBV7-9; abundance: -; CDR3nt: TGTGCCAGCAGCCTCCGGGACAACCAACAAGAGACCCAGTACTTC; CDR3aa: CASSLRDNQQETQYF
j_gene: TRBJ1-6; d_gene: TRBD1; v_gene: TRBV11-2; abundance: -; CDR3nt: TGTGCCAGCAGCTCCCTGACAGGGCGATCTTCACCCCTCCACTTT; CDR3aa: CASSSLTGRSSPLHF
j_gene: TRBJ1-1; d_gene: -; v_gene: TRBV5-1; abundance: -; CDR3nt: TGCGCCAGCAGCTTTGGTGTCGGCGGATTGGACACTGAAGCTTTCTTT; CDR3aa: CASSFGVGGLDTEAFF
j_gene: TRBJ2-2; d_gene: -; v_gene: TRBV6-1; abundance: -; CDR3nt: TGTGCCAGCAGTGAACCTAGCCACAAGGACACCGGGGAGCTGTTTTTT; CDR3aa: CASSEPSHKDTGELFF
j_gene: TRBJ2-7; d_gene: TRBD2; v_gene: TRBV9; abundance: once; CDR3nt: TGTGCCAGCAGCGTTTCGGCGGGGGGTTACGAGCAGTACTTC; CDR3aa: CASSVSAGGYEQYF
j_gene: TRBJ1-1; d_gene: -; v_gene: TRBV11-2; abundance: -; CDR3nt: TGTGCCAGCAGCTTAGTGGCCGGGGAAGCTTTCTTT; CDR3aa: CASSLVAGEAFF
j_gene: TRBJ1-2; d_gene: TRBD1; v_gene: TRBV5-1; abundance: -; CDR3nt: TGCGCCAGCAGCCGGGGGGACAGGGGTATCAACTATGGCTACACCTTC; CDR3aa: CASSRGDRGINYGYTF
j_gene: TRBJ1-1; d_gene: -; v_gene: TRBV7-8; abundance: -; CDR3nt: TGTGCCAGCAGCTTACGGGGTTTCGCTGAAGCTTTCTTT; CDR3aa: CASSLRGFAEAFF
j_gene: TRBJ2-3; d_gene: -; v_gene: TRBV27; abundance: -; CDR3nt: TGTGCCAGCAGTTTAAGGGGGCTCGGGGGATCGACTAGCACAGATACGCAGTATTTT; CDR3aa: CASSLRGLGGSTSTDTQYF
j_gene: TRBJ1-2; d_gene: TRBD1; v_gene: TRBV2; abundance: -; CDR3nt: TGTGCCAGCAGTTGGACAGGGGTGGGTGGCTACACCTTC; CDR3aa: CASSWTGVGGYTF
j_gene: TRBJ2-2; d_gene: -; v_gene: TRBV19; abundance: -; CDR3nt: TGTGCCAGTAGTATTTCTCGAGTTAACACCGGGGAGCTGTTTTTT; CDR3aa: CASSISRVNTGELFF
j_gene: TRBJ2-7; d_gene: -; v_gene: TRBV7-9; abundance: -; CDR3nt: TGTGCCAGCAGCACTCCAGGAGGGGCCGCCACCTTCGAGCAGTACTTC; CDR3aa: CASSTPGGAATFEQYF
j_gene: TRBJ2-3; d_gene: TRBD1; v_gene: TRBV5-1; abundance: few; CDR3nt: TGCGCCAGCAGCTGGTTGACAGGGGCCAGCACAGATACGCAGTATTTT; CDR3aa: CASSWLTGASTDTQYF
j_gene: TRBJ2-1; d_gene: -; v_gene: TRBV5-6; abundance: -; CDR3nt: TGTGCCAGCAGCCCCGTAGGGGGGGGGTCCTACAATGAGCAGTTCTTC; CDR3aa: CASSPVGGGSYNEQFF
j_gene: TRBJ1-4; d_gene: -; v_gene: TRBV5-1; abundance: -; CDR3nt: TGCGCCAGCAGCACAGGGACGACTAATGAAAAACTGTTTTTT; CDR3aa: CASSTGTTNEKLFF
j_gene: TRBJ1-1; d_gene: TRBD1; v_gene: TRBV6-5; abundance: -; CDR3nt: TGTGCCAGCAGTTGGACAGGGGAGGGCACTGAAGCTTTCTTT; CDR3aa: CASSWTGEGTEAFF
j_gene: TRBJ1-5; d_gene: -; v_gene: TRBV6-1; abundance: few; CDR3nt: TGTGCCAGCAGTGACAGGGAAGTACAGCCCCAGCATTTT; CDR3aa: CASSDREVQPQHF
j_gene: TRBJ1-3; d_gene: -; v_gene: TRBV6-1; abundance: -; CDR3nt: TGTGCCAGCAGTGATCAGTCTGGAAACACCATATATTTT; CDR3aa: CASSDQSGNTIYF
j_gene: TRBJ2-1; d_gene: -; v_gene: TRBV27; abundance: once; CDR3nt: TGTGCCAGCACGGACAGAAACAATGAGCAGTTCTTC; CDR3aa: CASTDRNNEQFF
j_gene: TRBJ2-7; d_gene: -; v_gene: TRBV28; abundance: -; CDR3nt: TGTGCCAGCAGTCCCATTCCTCAGGGCCCCTACGAGCAGTACTTC; CDR3aa: CASSPIPQGPYEQYF
j_gene: TRBJ2-5; d_gene: -; v_gene: TRBV12-2; abundance: -; CDR3nt: TGTGCAAGTCGCTTAGGGACAGGAGACCAAGAGACCCAGTACTTC; CDR3aa: CASRLGTGDQETQYF